Listed below are T cell receptor beta chains from one sample, sequenced in a study of blood T cell repertoires in COVID-19. Produced via immunoSEQ multiplex PCR; TCRdb's table is partial and in-frame only. The table records 80,000 or so clones, around 83% of them present only once. Specimen: peripheral blood. The source is a man aged 60 to 69 with COVID-19, enrolled during active disease. The CDR3 runs from the conserved cysteine through the conserved F or W. Some rows mark clone size as missing; the rest say once, few, many or name a class of expanded clone.

V,J,size,CDR3
TRBV7-9,TRBJ2-3,once,CASSRGGTDTQYF
TRBV6-5,TRBJ1-1,once,CASSYVGLNTEAFF
TRBV19,TRBJ1-5,-,CASSISRGGNQPQHF
TRBV5-1,TRBJ2-3,-,CASSLQGGNTDTQYF
TRBV6-1,TRBJ1-2,once,CASSEAPGGGYTF
TRBV6-6,TRBJ1-1,-,CASSFIAFF
TRBV5-1,TRBJ1-3,-,CASRSGSSGNTIYF
TRBV29-1,TRBJ1-2,once,CSVEEARTGDGYTF
TRBV6-2/TRBV6-3,TRBJ1-2,-,CASSLPDTNLIHGYTF
TRBV5-1,TRBJ1-5,-,CASSPPYRDNQPQHF
TRBV24-1,TRBJ1-4,-,CATSDPTGADGEKLFF
TRBV5-6,TRBJ2-1,-,CASSIGTSGSYEQFF
TRBV5-1,TRBJ2-3,-,CASRIAGSADTQYF
TRBV2,TRBJ1-1,-,CASNGQGAYAFF
TRBV7-9,TRBJ2-4,-,CASSPTGAKNIQYF
TRBV9,TRBJ2-2,-,CASSAGLAVTGELFF
TRBV30,TRBJ2-7,-,CAWSGRQGANYEQYF
TRBV28,TRBJ2-5,-,CASSWGTAQETQYF
TRBV7-2,TRBJ2-5,-,CASSLWAGGQETQYF
TRBV5-4,TRBJ2-1,-,CASSHPTGTTNEQFF
TRBV6-5,TRBJ1-1,-,CASSYDRVNTEAFF
TRBV6-5,TRBJ2-7,-,CASSYSEATAEAQYF
TRBV7-9,TRBJ2-1,-,CASSLPENNEQFF
TRBV2,TRBJ2-1,-,CASLGRAGGTYNEQFF